These 32 T cell receptor beta chains were all obtained from the same sample, sequenced in a study of T-cell memory formation after mild COVID-19. TCRdb reanalysed the 5' RACE reads using MiXCR and keeps one entry per CDR3 protein. Of 300,000 to 350,000 distinct CDR3 sequences listed, over 10% are singletons. Sequenced material: PBMCs or a T cell subset sorted from them (not recorded which). The receptor set was obtained from a young man who had mild COVID-19 (a few samples of this study predate the infection). Cell type and time point are not known.

CDR3 DNA sequence: TGCAGCGTTAGGAACACCGGGGAGCTGTTTTTT. Translation gives CSVRNTGELFF. V gene TRBV29-1 combines with J gene TRBJ2-2, with D hard to call. The germline CDR1 and CDR2 sequences are SQVTM and ANQGSEA. V was trimmed by 5 bases and J by 1 base, leaving 2 bases between them. CDR3 length: 11 amino acids.

This clonotype was counted only a few times. The chain carries TRBV20-1 and TRBJ2-3; D is uncertain. V shed 3 bases and J shed 2 bases, with 9 bases lying between them. CDR1 is DFQATT and CDR2 is SNEGSKA in the germline V gene (reference sequence). The CDR3 has 13 amino acids. The CDR3 DNA sequence: TGCAGTGCTAGTTCCGAGCCCACAGATACGCAGTATTTT. The encoded protein is CSASSEPTDTQYF.

This clonotype has a handful of counts. The chain joins TRBV7-9 to TRBJ1-2; 10 bases agree with TRBD1. This CDR3 has 17 residues. In germline, CDR1 is SEHNR, CDR2 FQNEAQ (reference sequence). V lost 0 bases, J lost 4 bases, and 8 bases stayed unmatched. The CDR3 here is CASSLAGRQGAFYGYTF. As DNA, the CDR3 is TGTGCCAGCAGCTTAGCCGGGCGACAGGGGGCATTCTATGGCTACACCTTC. The whole variable domain, remainder taken from reference TRBV7-9 and TRBJ1-2, is DTGVSQNPRHKITKRGQNVTFRCDPISEHNRLYWYRQTLGQGPEFLTYFQNEAQLEKSRLLSDRFSAERPKGSFSTLEIQRTEQGDSAMYLCASSLAGRQGAFYGYTFGSGTRLTVV.

The chain is built from TRBV20-1 and TRBJ2-1; maybe TRBD2 (6 bases). This CDR3 is built from 18 residues. V lost 1 base to trimming and J lost 9 bases, with 28 bases between them. Germline V lookup: CDR1 DFQATT, CDR2 SNEGSKA (reference sequence). The CDR3 DNA reads TGCAGTGCTAGAGGCTGGGACTGGGCGGGGACTTCAAGGGGTGAGCAGTTCTTC. Translating gives CSARGWDWAGTSRGEQFF.

This clonotype was counted only a few times. The rearrangement joins TRBV5-1 to TRBJ2-6, with D possibly being TRBD1 or TRBD2 (5 bases each). CDR3 size: 15 residues. Trimming shortened V by 5 bases and J by 3 bases, and 12 bases separated the two germline ends. CDR1 SGHRS and CDR2 YFSETQ come from the germline V gene. The CDR3 DNA sequence: TGCGCCAGCAGGTCCGGGGCGGGTGGGGCCAACGTCCTGACTTTC. It yields the protein CASRSGAGGANVLTF.

J is TRBJ1-2 and V is TRBV9; 10 bases are shared with TRBD1. J was trimmed by 8 bases and V by 0 bases; bases with no gene match: 10. Per the germline V gene, CDR1 is SGDLS and CDR2 is YYNGEE. The CDR3 length is 16 residues. CDR3 loop: CASSVVGVGTGVGYTF. CDR3 nucleotide sequence: TGTGCCAGCAGCGTAGTCGGGGTCGGGACAGGGGTCGGCTACACCTTC.

This clonotype was recorded at least ten times. The chain is built from TRBV5-5 and TRBJ2-1; 7 positions agree with TRBD1. CDR3 length: 14 residues. The J segment lost 12 bases and the V segment lost 4 bases, leaving 13 bases of the junction unmatched. Germline V gene data show CDR1 as SGHKS and CDR2 as YYEKEE (reference sequence). CDR3 loop: CASSQLVADRAQFF. DNA for the CDR3: TGTGCCAGCAGCCAACTTGTGGCAGACAGGGCGCAGTTCTTC.

The chain joins TRBV5-1 to TRBJ2-2; 7 bases are shared with TRBD2. J was trimmed by 6 bases and V by 2 bases; bases with no gene match: 7. Germline values: CDR1 SGHRS, CDR2 YFSETQ. The CDR3 covers 15 residues. The CDR3 sequence: CASSFGLGWAGELFF. The CDR3 DNA is TGCGCCAGCAGCTTTGGACTAGGTTGGGCCGGGGAGCTGTTTTTT.

V gene TRBV20-1 combines with J gene TRBJ2-1; no clear D. Per the germline V gene, CDR1 is DFQATT and CDR2 is SNEGSKA (reference sequence). The CDR3 length is 14 residues. Trimming left V 0 bases short and J 1 base short, with 7 bases between. The CDR3: CSARDSGSYNEQFF. The CDR3 DNA sequence: TGCAGTGCTAGAGATTCCGGTTCCTACAATGAGCAGTTCTTC.

This clonotype was found a few times. J is TRBJ2-7 and V is TRBV5-5; possible D gene TRBD2, 5 bases. Trimming left V 4 bases short and J 7 bases short, with 15 bases between. Looked up from germline, CDR1 is SGHKS and CDR2 is YYEKEE (reference sequence). The CDR3 runs to 13 residues. The CDR3: CASSAEWTGEQYV. CDR3 bases: TGTGCCAGCAGCGCCGAGTGGACGGGGGAGCAGTACGTC.

At least ten counts were recorded for this clonotype. The gene calls are TRBV7-2 and TRBJ2-5; D gene uncertain. The CDR3 length is 14 residues. The germline V and J ends were trimmed by 3 bases and 0 bases, with 8 bases remaining between them. In germline, CDR1 is SGHTA, CDR2 FQGNSA. This CDR3 is CASSFGSDQETQYF. CDR3 DNA sequence: TGTGCCAGCAGCTTCGGGTCCGACCAAGAGACCCAGTACTTC. The full variable domain, in which reference TRBV7-2 and TRBJ2-5 provide the parts outside the CDR3, is GAGVSQSPSNKVTEKGKDVELRCDPISGHTALYWYRQSLGQGLEFLIYFQGNSAPDKSGLPSDRFSAERTGGSVSTLTIQRTQQEDSAVYLCASSFGSDQETQYFGPGTRLLVL.

This clonotype was counted only a few times. V is TRBV20-1 and J is TRBJ2-7, with a tentative D call TRBD1 (6 bases). This CDR3 is 13 amino acids long. Germline CDR1 reads DFQATT; CDR2 reads SNEGSKA (reference sequence). The V and J ends lost 5 bases and 2 bases respectively, with 13 bases between them. Written as DNA, the CDR3 is TGCAGTGCTCGACGGACAGACCCCTACGAGCAGTACGTC. Protein product: CSARRTDPYEQYV.

This clonotype was seen a few times. V usage is TRBV19 and J usage is TRBJ2-1; a weak D match, TRBD2 (5 bases). The CDR3 runs to 11 residues. The V and J ends lost 4 bases and 10 bases respectively, with 8 bases between them. The V gene's germline CDR1 is LNHDA and CDR2 SQIVND (reference sequence). The CDR3 reads CASSTSGEQFF. CDR3 bases: TGTGCCAGTAGTACTTCGGGGGAGCAGTTCTTC.

The rearrangement links TRBV7-9 to TRBJ2-5; either TRBD1 or TRBD2 may supply D (5 bases each). Trimming shortened V by 2 bases and J by 7 bases, and 8 bases separated the two germline ends. The CDR3 is 12 amino acids. Germline assignment: CDR1 SEHNR and CDR2 FQNEAQ (reference sequence). Here the CDR3 reads CASSLPGATQYF. The CDR3 coding sequence is TGTGCCAGCAGCTTACCCGGGGCGACCCAGTACTTC.

The chain is built from TRBV9 and TRBJ2-7; D perhaps matches TRBD1 (7 bases). V was shortened by 2 bases and J by 1 base, with 13 bases between the two germline ends. This CDR3 contains 15 residues. CDR1 is SGDLS, CDR2 YYNGEE, per germline. CDR3 nucleotides: TGTGCCAGCAGCGTGTCGGGGGACAGTTCCTACGAGCAGTACTTC. This sequence encodes CASSVSGDSSYEQYF.

This clonotype showed up just a few times. The gene calls are TRBV4-2 and TRBJ1-1; the D is unclear. This CDR3 has 14 residues. The germline V and J ends were trimmed by 1 base and 0 bases, with 6 bases remaining between them. Germline V gene data show CDR1 as LGHNA and CDR2 as YNFKEQ. DNA for the CDR3: TGTGCCAGCAGCCAAGCCGGCATGAACACTGAAGCTTTCTTT. This encodes CASSQAGMNTEAFF.

There are many counts of this clonotype. The chain combines TRBV5-1 with TRBJ2-3; 10 bases are shared with TRBD1. The CDR3 loop spans 16 amino acids. The J segment lost 5 bases and the V segment lost 1 base, leaving 7 bases of the junction unmatched. Germline V gene data show CDR1 as SGHRS and CDR2 as YFSETQ. The DNA of the CDR3 is TGCGCCAGCAGCTTGCCCGGGACAGGGGTAGAAGATACGCAGTATTTT. Its translation is CASSLPGTGVEDTQYF.

This clonotype occurred a few times. The chain is built from TRBV12-3 or TRBV12-4 and TRBJ1-2, with D possibly TRBD1 on 6 matching bases. The CDR3 runs 13 residues. V was pared by 2 bases and J by 8 bases, with 12 bases between. This CDR3 reads CASSLQGRTGYTF. CDR3 bases: TGTGCCAGCAGTTTACAGGGGCGGACGGGCTACACCTTC.

The genes are TRBV5-6 and TRBJ1-1; 9 nucleotides align to TRBD1. Unmatched junction bases numbered 22, after V lost 1 base and J lost 3 bases. The CDR3 has 21 amino acids. Germline values: CDR1 SGHDT, CDR2 YYEEEE. DNA of the CDR3: TGTGCCAGCAGCTTGTATGGGAGGTCCGGGACAGGGATCTCTTGGGACACTGAAGCTTTCTTT. Its protein is CASSLYGRSGTGISWDTEAFF. The variable domain in full, with the rest retrieved from reference TRBV5-6 and TRBJ1-1, is DAGVTQSPTHLIKTRGQQVTLRCSPKSGHDTVSWYQQALGQGPQFIFQYYEEEERQRGNFPDRFSGHQFPNYSSELNVNALLLGDSALYLCASSLYGRSGTGISWDTEAFFGQGTRLTVV.

The rearrangement joins TRBV12-3 or TRBV12-4 to TRBJ1-1, with 7 bases matching TRBD1. The length of the CDR3 is 14 residues. Germline trimming cut 6 bases from V and 5 bases from J; bases unmatched to any gene: 9. CDR3 protein: CASRKSGGATEAFF. The DNA for the CDR3 is TGTGCCAGCAGGAAGTCAGGGGGGGCGACTGAAGCTTTCTTT.

The chain recombines TRBV19 with TRBJ1-1; 9 bases align to TRBD1. The V gene end was trimmed by 9 bases and the J gene end by 5 bases; junction bases not matched to a gene: 7. The CDR3 extends over 13 amino acids. CDR1 and CDR2 (germline): LNHDA, SQIVND (reference sequence). CDR3 residues: CASHRGLWTEAFF. The CDR3 DNA is TGTGCCAGCCACAGGGGGCTTTGGACTGAAGCTTTCTTT.

DNA for the CDR3: TGTGCCAGTAGTACTACGGACGGTTCACCCCTCCACTTT. Its translation is CASSTTDGSPLHF. The J gene is TRBJ1-6, the V gene TRBV19; D ambiguous. CDR1 is LNHDA and CDR2 is SQIVND in the germline V gene (reference sequence). Trimming removed 4 bases from V and 9 bases from J, with 10 bases in between. This CDR3 has 13 residues. Looking up the rest from reference TRBV19 and TRBJ1-6 gives the full variable domain: DGGITQSPKYLFRKEGQNVTLSCEQNLNHDAMYWYRQDPGQGLRLIYYSQIVNDFQKGDIAEGYSVSREKKESFPLTVTSAQKNPTAFYLCASSTTDGSPLHFGNGTRLTVT.

In its sample, this clonotype was seen many times. This chain connects TRBV12-3 or TRBV12-4 to TRBJ2-5; 7 bases are shared with TRBD1. V gave up 3 bases and J gave up 1 base; unmatched junction bases: 2. The CDR3 covers 14 residues. The CDR3: CASSFGTAQETQYF. The CDR3 DNA follows: TGTGCCAGCAGTTTTGGGACAGCCCAAGAGACCCAGTACTTC.

This clonotype was counted a few times. The chain's CDR3 is CASSPLEATLHF. The DNA of the CDR3 is TGTGCCAGCAGCCCCTTGGAGGCGACCCTCCACTTT. The rearrangement uses TRBV7-9 and TRBJ1-6; D unclear. Trimming stripped 5 bases from V and 14 bases from J, with 13 bases between. Germline-derived CDR1 and CDR2 are SEHNR and FQNEAQ (reference sequence). The CDR3 spans 12 residues.

This chain uses TRBV20-1 with TRBJ2-5; TRBD1 is a possible D gene (5 bases). This CDR3 is built from 14 residues. The V end lost 5 bases, the J end lost 2 bases, and 15 bases lay between the germline ends. Germline lookup yields CDR1 DFQATT and CDR2 SNEGSKA (reference sequence). CDR3 nucleotide sequence: TGCAGTGCTCCTAGATTAACAGGACAAGAGACCCAGTACTTC. This translates into CSAPRLTGQETQYF.

The chain employs TRBV20-1 and TRBJ2-1; D possibly corresponds to TRBD2 (5 bases). This CDR3 has 14 amino acids. CDR1 DFQATT and CDR2 SNEGSKA come from the germline V gene (reference sequence). Trimming stripped 1 base from V and 7 bases from J, with 14 bases between. CDR3 sequence: CSARAAVGENEQFF. For the CDR3, the DNA is TGCAGTGCTAGAGCGGCAGTCGGGGAGAATGAGCAGTTCTTC.

V usage is TRBV6-2 or TRBV6-3 and J usage is TRBJ1-5; no definite D call. V was trimmed by 7 bases and J by 3 bases, leaving 7 bases between them. The CDR3 runs to 12 residues. CDR1 and CDR2 from the germline V gene are MNHEY and SVGEGT. CDR3 in amino acids: CASTTANQPQHF. In nucleotides, the CDR3 is TGTGCCAGCACTACAGCCAATCAGCCCCAGCATTTT.

This rearrangement joins TRBV6-5 to TRBJ2-3; 10 bases line up with TRBD2. Germline V gives CDR1 MNHEY, CDR2 SVGAGI. With 3 bases clipped from V and 2 bases from J, the junction kept 5 bases outside the gene matches. The CDR3 extends over 16 amino acids. The CDR3 reads CASSYIAGGFTDTQYF. The CDR3 coding sequence is TGTGCCAGCAGTTATATAGCGGGGGGTTTCACAGATACGCAGTATTTT.

This clonotype appeared a few times. The V and J genes are TRBV11-2 and TRBJ1-5; no firm D call. The CDR3 runs to 13 residues. The germline CDR1 and CDR2 sequences are SGHAT and FQNNGV. Trimming removed 6 bases from V and 4 bases from J, with 10 bases in between. The DNA of the CDR3 is TGTGCCAGCAGTACAGTGGCAAATCAGCCCCAGCATTTT. This encodes CASSTVANQPQHF.

This clonotype turned up a few times. This chain links TRBV5-5 with TRBJ2-4; D perhaps matches TRBD2 (6 bases). The CDR3 is made up of 17 amino acids. With 0 bases removed from V and 6 bases from J, the gap between germline ends came to 19 bases. Germline assignment: CDR1 SGHKS and CDR2 YYEKEE (reference sequence). DNA for the CDR3: TGTGCCAGCAGCTTGGCATATGAGGAGGGCCGTGGAAACATTCAGTACTTC. The encoded protein is CASSLAYEEGRGNIQYF.

The CDR3, as DNA: TGCAGCGTCGTAGACAGGGGTAACACTGAAGCTTTCTTT. It translates to CSVVDRGNTEAFF. The chain uses TRBV29-1 and TRBJ1-1; 8 bases align to TRBD1. J gave up 2 bases and V 6 bases, and 5 bases lay outside the gene matches. In germline, CDR1 is SQVTM, CDR2 ANQGSEA. The CDR3 is 13 residues long.

This clonotype was seen a handful of times. This chain links TRBV6-6 with TRBJ2-1, with D tentatively TRBD1 (6 bases). V was trimmed by 6 bases and J by 9 bases, leaving 12 bases between them. Germline lookup yields CDR1 MNHNY and CDR2 SVGAGI (reference sequence). The CDR3 totals 12 residues. The CDR3 sequence is CASRQGMGEQFF. The CDR3 DNA sequence: TGTGCCAGCAGACAGGGAATGGGTGAGCAGTTCTTC.